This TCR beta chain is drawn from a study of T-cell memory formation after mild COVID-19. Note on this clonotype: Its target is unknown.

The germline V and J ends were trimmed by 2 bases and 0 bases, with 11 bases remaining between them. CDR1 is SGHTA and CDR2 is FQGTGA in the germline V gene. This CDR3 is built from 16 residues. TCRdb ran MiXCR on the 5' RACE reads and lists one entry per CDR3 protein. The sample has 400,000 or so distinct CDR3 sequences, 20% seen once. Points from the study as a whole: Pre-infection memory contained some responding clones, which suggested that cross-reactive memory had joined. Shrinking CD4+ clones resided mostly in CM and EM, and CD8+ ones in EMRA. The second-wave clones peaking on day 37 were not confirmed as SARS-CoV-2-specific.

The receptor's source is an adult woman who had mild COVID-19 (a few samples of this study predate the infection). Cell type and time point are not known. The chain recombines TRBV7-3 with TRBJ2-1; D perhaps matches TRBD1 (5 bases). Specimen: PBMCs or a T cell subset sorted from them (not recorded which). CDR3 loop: CASSLQGRSSYNEQFF. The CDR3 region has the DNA TGTGCCAGCAGCTTACAGGGTAGAAGCTCCTACAATGAGCAGTTCTTC.